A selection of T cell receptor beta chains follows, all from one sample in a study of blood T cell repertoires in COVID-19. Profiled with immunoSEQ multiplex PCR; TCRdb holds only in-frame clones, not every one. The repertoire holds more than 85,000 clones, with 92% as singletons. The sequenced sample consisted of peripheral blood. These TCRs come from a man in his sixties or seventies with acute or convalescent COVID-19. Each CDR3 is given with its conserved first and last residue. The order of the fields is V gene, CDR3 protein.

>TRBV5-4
CASSPGGVMTQYF
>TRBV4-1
CASSAPWGGPGGELFF
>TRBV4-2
CASSQEQPYEQYF
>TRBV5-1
CASSSLRGTNTEAFF
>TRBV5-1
CASSLGGTSNQPQHF
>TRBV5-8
CASSQYRGVNTEAFF
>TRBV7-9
CASSLFGGSMNTEAFF
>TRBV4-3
CASSQESGGTYNEQFF
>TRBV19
CASSIFSEAFF
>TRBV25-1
CASVILQGPYNEQFF
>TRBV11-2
CASGGTEEQYF
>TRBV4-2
CASSPGQGLETQYF
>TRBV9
CASSVTGGGGELFF
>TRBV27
CASSLLGVGEKLFF
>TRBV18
CASSPLAGTVKDYGYTF
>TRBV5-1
CASSFETTYEQYF
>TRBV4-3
CASSQVPGQGDDEQYF
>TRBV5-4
CASSIGQGAVNGYTF
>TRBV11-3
CASSLGRGLNNSPLHF
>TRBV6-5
CASKTTGAPNEKLFF
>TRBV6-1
CASSDPNRQANYGYTF
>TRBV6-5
CASSPTRSGNTEAFF
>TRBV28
CASSLYLSGRGNEQFF
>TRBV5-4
CATSPRLAGSNYEQYF
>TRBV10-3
CAIAAQQRETQYF
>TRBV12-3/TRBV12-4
CASSLAGLGYTF
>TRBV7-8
CASSPQRQGHGYTF
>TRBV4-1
CASSQDHFNQPQHF
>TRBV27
CASSLRQGAQLSHGYTF
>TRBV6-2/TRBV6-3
CASSYSRPGSYNEQFF